These 27 T cell receptor beta chains originate from one sample sequenced in a study of beta chain features in type 1 diabetes (dated by TCRdb to 2017 to 2018). Overall study results and their limits: In all four CD4+ subsets, TCRB CDR3 length was moderately but significantly shorter in type 1 diabetes patients.

Their antigens are not known. Library prep was done by the immunoSEQ multiplex PCR assay. The entire amount of isolated RNA was reverse transcribed using the High Capacity cDNA Reverse Transcription Kit, so the sequenced TCRB transcripts were expressed ones. This immuneACCESS table, as held by TCRdb, lists in-frame sequences with V and J called but not all clones. Of the missing ones, under half trace to an unresolved V gene in checked studies; the others have no known cause. Across this sample there are around 130,000 clones, with around 10% seen only once. Over 0.6% of the sample is taken by the ten largest. The material sequenced was central memory CD4+ T cells from blood. The receptors originated from a man aged 25-45 years with type 1 diabetes.

This clone was seen a handful of times. The V call is TRBV4-1, the J call TRBJ2-1; 9 positions agree with TRBD1. The CDR3 is 18 amino acids. The V segment lost 0 bases and the J segment 3 bases; nucleotides outside the gene matches: 9. Germline assignment: CDR1 MGHRA and CDR2 YSYEKL. The CDR3 nucleotides are TGCGCCAGCAGCCAAGACTTAAGTGGGACAGGGTTCTACAATGAGCAGTTCTTC. Amino acid sequence: CASSQDLSGTGFYNEQFF.

This chain uses TRBV9 with TRBJ1-5; tentatively, D is TRBD1 (6 bases). The CDR3 covers 15 residues. The V end was cut by 4 bases, the J end by 5 bases, with 16 bases between. Germline V gene lookup returns CDR1 SGDLS and CDR2 YYNGEE. CDR3 nucleotide sequence: TGTGCCAGCAGCAGAGGACAGCTGGGGGATCAGCCCCAGCATTTT. This gives the protein CASSRGQLGDQPQHF.

The chain couples TRBV6-6 to TRBJ2-1, with 9 bases aligning to TRBD1. Germline V gene data show CDR1 as MNHNY and CDR2 as SVGAGI (reference sequence). V trimming: 6 bases; J trimming: 9 bases; junction bases outside the gene matches: 12. This CDR3 is 15 amino acids long. The CDR3 nucleotides read TGTGCCAGCAGGAGCCCGACCCGGACAGGGGCTGAGCAGTTCTTC. Amino acid sequence: CASRSPTRTGAEQFF.

For the CDR3, the DNA is TGTGCCAGCAGTTTAAGGGAGTTGACTGAAGCTTTCTTT. It yields the protein CASSLRELTEAFF. This rearrangement joins TRBV27 to TRBJ1-1; D not certain. Germline V gives CDR1 MNHEY, CDR2 SMNVEV (reference sequence). CDR3 length: 13 residues. V lost 2 bases and J 5 bases, leaving 9 bases between the germline ends.

The chain couples TRBV11-2 to TRBJ2-7; TRBD1 matches at 8 bases. The ends lost 1 base at V and 3 bases at J; junction bases unmatched: 11. CDR1 and CDR2 from the germline V gene are SGHAT and FQNNGV. The CDR3 totals 17 residues. Here the CDR3 DNA reads TGTGCCAGCAGCTTAGCCCGACAGGGGCACACCAGCTACGAGCAGTACTTC. Translated, it gives CASSLARQGHTSYEQYF.

This clone was picked up a small number of times. V and J are TRBV27 and TRBJ1-1, with D hard to call. The CDR3 runs to 14 residues. Trimming stripped 8 bases from V and 2 bases from J, with 15 bases between. Germline loops: CDR1 MNHEY, CDR2 SMNVEV (reference sequence). CDR3 residues: CASRLETGNTEAFF. The CDR3 DNA reads TGTGCCAGCCGCCTTGAAACGGGAAACACTGAAGCTTTCTTT.

This clone appeared a few times. The CDR3 DNA sequence: TGCGCCAGCAGCTTACGGGGGGGCGATAATTCACCCCTCCACTTT. This gives the protein CASSLRGGDNSPLHF. The rearrangement links TRBV5-1 to TRBJ1-6; D may be TRBD1 (6 bases). Per the germline V gene, CDR1 is SGHRS and CDR2 is YFSETQ. With 2 bases removed from V and 5 bases from J, the gap between germline ends came to 11 bases. The CDR3 is 15 residues long.

The sample holds a few counts of this clone. As DNA, the CDR3 is TGTGCCAGCAGTGATTCAGGGTCCTACAATGAGCAGTTCTTC. This codes for CASSDSGSYNEQFF. The chain is built from TRBV2 and TRBJ2-1, with D maybe TRBD1 (5 bases). The CDR3 has 14 amino acids. The V and J ends lost 3 bases and 1 base respectively, with 7 bases between them. Germline V gene data show CDR1 as SNHLY and CDR2 as FYNNEI. Complete variable domain (other parts from reference TRBV2 and TRBJ2-1): EPEVTQTPSHQVTQMGQEVILRCVPISNHLYFYWYRQILGQKVEFLVSFYNNEISEKSEIFDDQFSVERPDGSNFTLKIRSTKLEDSAMYFCASSDSGSYNEQFFGPGTRLTVL.

This clone was found a few times. This chain uses TRBV6-4 with TRBJ2-5, with D possibly TRBD2 on 6 matching bases. Trimming removed 6 bases at V and 9 bases at J, with 11 bases between. Germline assignment: CDR1 MRHNA and CDR2 SNTAGT. The CDR3 consists of 11 residues. The CDR3 DNA reads as TGTGCCAGCAGGCAGCGGGCGCCCCAGTACTTC. Protein: CASRQRAPQYF.

This clone appeared a few times. CDR3 residues: CASSQDQYEQYF. As DNA, the CDR3 is TGTGCCAGCAGCCAAGATCAGTACGAGCAGTACTTC. The chain links TRBV4-2 to TRBJ2-7; no clear D gene. Germline values: CDR1 LGHNA, CDR2 YNFKEQ. The CDR3 has 12 residues. Deletions cut 0 bases from V and 4 bases from J, with 4 bases between.

V is TRBV5-1 and J is TRBJ1-2; TRBD1 is a possible D gene (5 bases). Germline V gene lookup returns CDR1 SGHRS and CDR2 YFSETQ. Trimming cost V 6 bases and J 5 bases, with 23 bases left between them. The CDR3 covers 16 residues. The CDR3 region is CASNPGTSVGGYGYTF. CDR3 coding DNA: TGCGCCAGCAACCCCGGGACCTCGGTCGGGGGGTATGGCTACACCTTC.

The chain is built from TRBV11-2 and TRBJ1-4; perhaps TRBD1 as D (6 bases). V lost 1 base and J 5 bases, leaving 11 bases between the germline ends. This CDR3 is built from 15 residues. Germline loops: CDR1 SGHAT, CDR2 FQNNGV. The CDR3 here is CASSLAPQGNEKLFF. In DNA, the CDR3 is TGTGCCAGCAGCTTAGCCCCCCAGGGGAATGAAAAACTGTTTTTT.

The rearrangement links TRBV7-3 to TRBJ2-7, with 10 bases that match TRBD2. The junction had 3 bases not matched to a gene; V was cut back by 2 bases and J by 2 bases. This CDR3 spans 15 amino acids. Germline V gene lookup returns CDR1 SGHTA and CDR2 FQGTGA. The CDR3 bases are TGTGCCAGCAGCTTAGTAGCGGGGGGTCCCTACGAGCAGTACTTC. This sequence encodes CASSLVAGGPYEQYF.

On this clone itself: The sample has other DNA sequences that encode this CDR3 too. This chain uses TRBV28 with TRBJ1-5; no definite D call. Trimming removed 4 bases at V and 9 bases at J, with 7 bases between. This CDR3 has 11 residues. The germline gives CDR1 MDHEN, CDR2 SYDVKM. The CDR3, as DNA: TGTGCCAGCAGTTCCACTCGGCCCCAGCATTTT. It translates to CASSSTRPQHF.

The rearrangement joins TRBV9 to TRBJ2-5; D gene ambiguous. Deletions cut 4 bases from V and 4 bases from J, with 14 bases between. The germline V gene encodes CDR1 SGDLS and CDR2 YYNGEE. CDR3 length: 14 amino acids. CDR3 region: CASSPSRGSETQYF. For the CDR3, the DNA is TGTGCCAGCAGCCCCAGTCGAGGATCAGAGACCCAGTACTTC.

This clone was counted only a few times. The chain employs TRBV30 and TRBJ1-5; 7 bases agree with TRBD1. V shed 2 bases and J 6 bases; nucleotides not matched to a gene: 4. Germline-derived CDR1 and CDR2 are GTSNPN and SVGIG (reference sequence). The CDR3 contains 13 residues. CDR3 in amino acids: CAWSRQGPQPQHF. The CDR3 DNA is TGTGCCTGGAGTCGACAGGGACCTCAGCCCCAGCATTTT.

This chain joins TRBV5-1 and TRBJ2-1; TRBD1 is a possible D gene (6 bases). Per the germline V gene, CDR1 is SGHRS and CDR2 is YFSETQ. The CDR3 covers 16 residues. The V end was cut by 1 base, the J end by 3 bases, with 14 bases between. The CDR3 protein is CASSLTGQLSYNEQFF. CDR3 nucleotides: TGCGCCAGCAGCTTGACCGGACAGCTTAGCTACAATGAGCAGTTCTTC.

This chain uses TRBV2 with TRBJ2-3, with D possibly matching TRBD2 (6 bases). V was shortened by 7 bases and J by 3 bases, with 14 bases between the two germline ends. Germline values: CDR1 SNHLY, CDR2 FYNNEI. There are 14 residues in the CDR3. The CDR3 sequence is CASTRMLATDTQYF. The CDR3 DNA sequence: TGTGCCAGCACCCGAATGCTAGCGACAGATACGCAGTATTTT.

The chain uses TRBV28 and TRBJ1-1; a weak D match, TRBD1 (5 bases). V shed 2 bases and J shed 7 bases, with 11 bases lying between them. Germline V gene data show CDR1 as MDHEN and CDR2 as SYDVKM. The CDR3 extends over 13 amino acids. CDR3 amino acids: CASSLGTGLEAFF. The CDR3 DNA is TGTGCCAGCAGTTTAGGAACAGGCCTTGAAGCTTTCTTT.

The J gene is TRBJ2-5, the V gene TRBV18; D possibly corresponds to TRBD1 (6 bases). The DNA end is a closer match to TRBJ2-7, so the J assignment may be wrong. The CDR3 runs to 13 residues. Germline-derived CDR1 and CDR2 are KGHSH and LQKENI. In DNA, the CDR3 is TGTGCCAGCTCACCCACAGGGACCTACGAGCAGTACTTC. Translated, it gives CASSPTGTYEQYF.

This clone was picked up a small number of times. This rearrangement joins TRBV6-6 to TRBJ1-4; TRBD1 might be the D (5 bases). Germline V gene lookup returns CDR1 MNHNY and CDR2 SVGAGI (reference sequence). This CDR3 is 16 amino acids long. The ends were cut back, 0 bases at V and 8 bases at J, with 16 bases in the middle. CDR3 coding DNA: TGTGCCAGCAGTTACTCTCTGGGGGGAAGTGAGGAAAAACTGTTTTTT. Its protein product is CASSYSLGGSEEKLFF.

This clone was seen a few times. This chain connects TRBV29-1 to TRBJ1-1; a weak D match, TRBD1 (5 bases). Trimming removed 1 base from V and 6 bases from J, with 15 bases in between. CDR1 SQVTM and CDR2 ANQGSEA come from the germline V gene. This CDR3 spans 14 amino acids. CDR3 protein: CSVEGGGGSSEAFF. The CDR3 DNA reads as TGCAGCGTTGAAGGGGGGGGAGGGTCGTCTGAAGCTTTCTTT. The complete variable domain, with remaining parts taken from reference TRBV29-1 and TRBJ1-1, reads SAVISQKPSRDICQRGTSLTIQCQVDSQVTMMFWYRQQPGQSLTLIATANQGSEATYESGFVIDKFPISRPNLTFSTLTVSNMSPEDSSIYLCSVEGGGGSSEAFFGQGTRLTVV.

V gene TRBV6-1 combines with J gene TRBJ1-6; 11 nucleotides agree with TRBD1. CDR3 length: 15 residues. CDR1 and CDR2 from the germline V gene are MNHNS and SASEGT. The ends lost 6 bases at V and 10 bases at J; junction bases unmatched: 8. The CDR3 reads CASRPPGQGGSPLHF. Here the CDR3 DNA reads TGTGCCAGCAGGCCTCCGGGACAGGGGGGATCACCCCTCCACTTT.

This clone was picked up many times. The chain couples TRBV5-6 to TRBJ2-7; 9 nucleotides match TRBD2. The trim removed 5 bases at V and 7 bases at J, leaving 10 bases unmatched. Germline assignment: CDR1 SGHDT and CDR2 YYEEEE. The length of the CDR3 is 14 residues. The CDR3 coding sequence is TGTGCCAGCAGGCTACAGGGACTAGCCGAAGAGCAGTACTTC. Translated: CASRLQGLAEEQYF.

This clone was detected a few times. The J gene is TRBJ2-7, the V gene TRBV7-3; 10 positions match TRBD1. The V gene's germline CDR1 is SGHTA and CDR2 FQGTGA. J gave up 0 bases and V 5 bases, and 13 bases lay outside the gene matches. This CDR3 has 18 amino acids. The CDR3 DNA reads TGTGCCAGCAGCCACCGGGACAGGGGTCACCAAAGCTCCTACGAGCAGTACTTC. It is translated as CASSHRDRGHQSSYEQYF. Full variable domain (rest looked up from reference TRBV7-3 and TRBJ2-7): GAGVSQTPSNKVTEKGKYVELRCDPISGHTALYWYRQSLGQGPEFLIYFQGTGAADDSGLPNDRFFAVRPEGSVSTLKIQRTERGDSAVYLCASSHRDRGHQSSYEQYFGPGTRLTVT.

The chain uses TRBV29-1 and TRBJ2-5; 8 nucleotides agree with TRBD1. This CDR3 has 12 amino acids. Germline trimming cut 4 bases from V and 4 bases from J; bases unmatched to any gene: 2. The germline V gene encodes CDR1 SQVTM and CDR2 ANQGSEA. CDR3 DNA: TGCAGCGTTGTCGGACAGGGAGAGACCCAGTACTTC. Protein sequence: CSVVGQGETQYF.

A few counts support this clone. The chain links TRBV11-2 to TRBJ2-5; D is undetermined. The CDR3 length is 13 residues. V was trimmed by 6 bases and J by 5 bases, leaving 13 bases between them. Germline V CDR1 and CDR2: SGHAT, FQNNGV. Here the CDR3 reads CASSINSRETQYF. The CDR3 region has the DNA TGTGCCAGCAGTATTAATTCCCGGGAGACCCAGTACTTC.